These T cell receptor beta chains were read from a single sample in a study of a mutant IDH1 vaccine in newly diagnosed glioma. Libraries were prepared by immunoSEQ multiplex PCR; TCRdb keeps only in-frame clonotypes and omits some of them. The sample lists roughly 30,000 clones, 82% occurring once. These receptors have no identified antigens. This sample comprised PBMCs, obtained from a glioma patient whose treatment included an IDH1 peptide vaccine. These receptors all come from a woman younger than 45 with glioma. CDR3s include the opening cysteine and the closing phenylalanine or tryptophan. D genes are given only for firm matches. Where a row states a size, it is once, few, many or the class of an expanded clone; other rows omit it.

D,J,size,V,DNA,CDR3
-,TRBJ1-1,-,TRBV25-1,TGTGCCACCACTGGTGCGGGGGCCGGTAGGGGCACTGAAGCTTTCTTT,CATTGAGAGRGTEAFF
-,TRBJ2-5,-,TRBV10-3,TGTGCCATCAGTGAGTGGAGGACAGAAGAGACCCAGTACTTC,CAISEWRTEETQYF
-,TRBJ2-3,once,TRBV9,TGTGCCAGCAGCGTAGTAGTCACAGATACGCAGTATTTT,CASSVVVTDTQYF
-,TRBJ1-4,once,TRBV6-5,TGTGCCAGCGCCACCTTCGGAGGTGGTGAAAAACTGTTTTTT,CASATFGGGEKLFF
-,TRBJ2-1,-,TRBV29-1,TGCAGCGTTGACGGCAATGAGCAGTTCTTC,CSVDGNEQFF
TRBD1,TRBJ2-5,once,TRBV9,TGTGCCAGCAGCCCAGGGACAGGGGGCGGGGAGACCCAGTACTTC,CASSPGTGGGETQYF
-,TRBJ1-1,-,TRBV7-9,TGTGCCTTTCGACCCCAGGGGGAAGCTTTCTTT,CAFRPQGEAFF
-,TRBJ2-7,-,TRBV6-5,TGTGCCAGCAGCCTACAGGGCTACGAGCAGTACTTC,CASSLQGYEQYF
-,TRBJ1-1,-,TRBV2,TGTGCCAGCAGTCTGCAGGGTTTGAACACTGAAGCTTTCTTT,CASSLQGLNTEAFF
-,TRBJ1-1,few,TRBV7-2,TGTGCCAGCAGCCCGCCCGTCCGGACCACTGAAGCTTTCTTT,CASSPPVRTTEAFF
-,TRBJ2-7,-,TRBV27,TGTGCCAGCAGACACTTGAGCTCCTACGAGCAGTACTTC,CASRHLSSYEQYF
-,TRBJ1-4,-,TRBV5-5,TGTGCCAGCAGCCTGGGCCTCGGAGAAAAACTGTTTTTT,CASSLGLGEKLFF
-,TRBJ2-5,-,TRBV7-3,TGTGCCAGCAGCTTAACCGCGGCGGGGGAGACCCAGTACTTC,CASSLTAAGETQYF
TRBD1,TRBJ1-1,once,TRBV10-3,TGTGCCATCAGAGGGACAGGGGACACTGAAGCTTTCTTT,CAIRGTGDTEAFF
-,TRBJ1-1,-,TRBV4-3,TGCGCCAGCAGCATTACAGGGCAGAACACTGAAGCTTTCTTT,CASSITGQNTEAFF
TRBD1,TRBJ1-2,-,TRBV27,TGTGCCAGCAGTCCTGGGACAGGGGCCGGAACCTATGGCTACACCTTC,CASSPGTGAGTYGYTF
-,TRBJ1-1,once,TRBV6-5,TGTGCCAGCAGTTACCGCCTGAAGGCTTTCTTT,CASSYRLKAFF
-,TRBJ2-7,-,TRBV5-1,TGCGCCAGCAGCTTAACTACCTACGAGCAGTACTTC,CASSLTTYEQYF
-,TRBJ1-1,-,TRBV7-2,TGTGCCAGCAGCCGTCAGGGATCGGACACTGAAGCTTTCTTT,CASSRQGSDTEAFF
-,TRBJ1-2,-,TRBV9,TGTGCCAGCAGCGTAGTCGGGGATAACTATGGCTACACCTTC,CASSVVGDNYGYTF
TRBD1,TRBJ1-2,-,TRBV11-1,TGTGCCAGCAGCTCGCCCGACAGGGCCCAAGGCTACACCTTC,CASSSPDRAQGYTF
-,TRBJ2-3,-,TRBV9,TGTGCCAGCAGCGTAGTCGGGGATAAGCAGTATTTT,CASSVVGDKQYF
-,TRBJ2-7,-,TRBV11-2,TGTGCCAGCAGCTTATTCCACGAGCAGTACTTC,CASSLFHEQYF
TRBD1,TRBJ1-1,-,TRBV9,TGTGCCAGCAGCACCCGGACAGGGAGAGGGCAAGCTTTCTTT,CASSTRTGRGQAFF
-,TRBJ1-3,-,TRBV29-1,TGCAGCGTTGAAGAAAAGGGGCACAGTCGCGGAAACACCATATATTTT,CSVEEKGHSRGNTIYF
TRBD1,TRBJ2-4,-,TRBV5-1,TGCGCCAGCAGCCGGGACAGGGAAAACATTCAGTACTTC,CASSRDRENIQYF
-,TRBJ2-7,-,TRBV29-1,TGCAGCGTTGAAGTCCTCGGGACCAGCTACGAGCAGTACTTC,CSVEVLGTSYEQYF
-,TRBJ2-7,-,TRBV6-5,TGTGCCAGCAGTACCGGGGGCGCGAGGATCTACGAGCAGTACTTC,CASSTGGARIYEQYF
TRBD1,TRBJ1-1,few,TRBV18,TGTGCCTGTAAACAGGGGATGAACACTGAAGCTTTCTTT,CACKQGMNTEAFF
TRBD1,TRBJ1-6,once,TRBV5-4,TGTGCCAGCAGCCTAACAGGGGGCTATAATTCACCCCTCCACTTT,CASSLTGGYNSPLHF
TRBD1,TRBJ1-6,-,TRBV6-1,TGTGCCAGCAGTTCAACCGGGACAGGGCCCGCACCCCTCCACTTT,CASSSTGTGPAPLHF